The next 23 T cell receptor beta chains were all read from a single sample in a study of T cell responses to AZD1222 COVID-19 vaccine. Using immunoSEQ multiplex PCR, the repertoire was profiled, and TCRdb retains in-frame clones only, with some absent. The table has 240,000 or so clones, over 85% seen once. The specimen was peripheral blood, collected on day 0 of AZD1222 vaccination. The receptor source for this set is an adult in good health.

The chain combines TRBV29-1 with TRBJ2-3, with a possible D match to TRBD2 (5 bases). The ends were cut back, 8 bases at V and 8 bases at J, with 17 bases in the middle. Germline V lookup: CDR1 SQVTM, CDR2 ANQGSEA. This CDR3 has 12 residues. The CDR3 reads CSSTLWESTQYF. The CDR3 nucleotides read TGCAGCTCGACACTATGGGAGAGTACGCAGTATTTT.

The chain links TRBV5-1 to TRBJ2-3; TRBD1 matches 10 bases. CDR1 SGHRS and CDR2 YFSETQ come from the germline V gene. The CDR3 extends over 18 amino acids. Trimming removed 5 bases from V and 4 bases from J; junction bases left unmatched: 16. CDR3 coding DNA: TGCGCCAGCAGACTTGGGACAGGGGCGCATGACCCCTCAGATACGCAGTATTTT. It specifies CASRLGTGAHDPSDTQYF.

The chain has TRBV9 and TRBJ1-6; D call uncertain. Trimming took 4 bases from V and 0 from J, leaving 8 bases between them. This CDR3 has 15 amino acids. Germline V gives CDR1 SGDLS, CDR2 YYNGEE. CDR3: CASSPDLSYNSPLHF. The CDR3 nucleotides are TGTGCCAGCAGCCCGGACCTCTCCTATAATTCACCCCTCCACTTT.

This clone is a singleton in its sample. DNA of the CDR3: TGTGCCAGCATGGCCCAGGGGCCGAACACTGAAGCTTTCTTT. The encoded protein is CASMAQGPNTEAFF. The rearrangement links TRBV2 to TRBJ1-1; tentatively, D is TRBD1 (6 bases). The CDR3 totals 14 residues. Germline V gene data show CDR1 as SNHLY and CDR2 as FYNNEI. The ends were cut back, 7 bases at V and 1 base at J, with 13 bases in the middle.

This clone occurred once. This chain links TRBV7-2 with TRBJ1-2; no firm D call. Germline values: CDR1 SGHTA, CDR2 FQGNSA. CDR3 size: 15 residues. Trimming took off 5 bases at V and 0 bases at J, with 13 bases between the two ends. This chain's CDR3 is CASSPQQTANYGYTF. The CDR3 nucleotides are TGTGCCAGCAGCCCCCAGCAGACTGCTAACTATGGCTACACCTTC.

The V and J genes are TRBV2 and TRBJ2-7, with a weak D call TRBD2 (5 bases). The CDR3 is 14 residues long. The germline V gene encodes CDR1 SNHLY and CDR2 FYNNEI. The germline V and J ends were trimmed by 7 bases and 2 bases, with 15 bases remaining between them. Here the CDR3 reads CASTPERAAYEQYF. The CDR3 nucleotides read TGTGCCAGCACCCCCGAGAGGGCGGCCTACGAGCAGTACTTC.

The chain is built from TRBV6-4 and TRBJ1-5; D gene uncertain. CDR1 is MRHNA and CDR2 is SNTAGT in the germline V gene. V was shortened by 4 bases and J by 6 bases, with 10 bases between the two germline ends. The CDR3 runs to 13 residues. The CDR3 reads CASSAEGSQPQHF. The CDR3 DNA follows: TGTGCCAGCAGTGCGGAGGGTAGTCAGCCCCAGCATTTT.

The chain uses TRBV27 and TRBJ2-7; perhaps TRBD2 as D (5 bases). The CDR3 consists of 14 residues. The V and J ends lost 8 bases and 0 bases respectively, with 14 bases between them. From germline, CDR1 is MNHEY and CDR2 SMNVEV (reference sequence). CDR3 residues: CASRPLRDSYEQYF. CDR3 sequence (DNA): TGTGCCAGCCGGCCCCTGAGGGACTCCTACGAGCAGTACTTC.

The chain has TRBV28 and TRBJ1-1, with D possibly being TRBD1 (6 bases). V shed 7 bases and J shed 2 bases, with 14 bases lying between them. This CDR3 spans 14 amino acids. Germline values: CDR1 MDHEN, CDR2 SYDVKM. The CDR3 protein is CASTLQGVNTEAFF. CDR3 DNA sequence: TGTGCCAGCACGCTACAGGGAGTAAACACTGAAGCTTTCTTT.

CDR3 sequence reads: CASTPGTGSYEQYF. DNA for the CDR3: TGCGCCAGCACCCCCGGGACAGGCTCCTACGAGCAGTACTTC. The rearrangement joins TRBV5-1 to TRBJ2-7; 8 bases are shared with TRBD1. Germline V CDR1 and CDR2: SGHRS, YFSETQ. This CDR3 has 14 residues. The junction had 5 bases not matched to a gene; V was cut back by 6 bases and J by 0 bases. The variable domain in full, completed from reference TRBV5-1 and TRBJ2-7, reads KAGVTQTPRYLIKTRGQQVTLSCSPISGHRSVSWYQQTPGQGLQFLFEYFSETQRNKGNFPGRFSGRQFSNSRSEMNVSTLELGDSALYLCASTPGTGSYEQYFGPGTRLTVT.

V usage is TRBV19 and J usage is TRBJ1-1; D unclear. The germline V gene has CDR1 LNHDA and CDR2 SQIVND (reference sequence). This CDR3 has 15 amino acids. V was pared by 4 bases and J by 0 bases, with 12 bases between. The CDR3 sequence is CASSSPDLLNTEAFF. CDR3 DNA sequence: TGTGCCAGTAGTAGTCCGGACTTGTTGAACACTGAAGCTTTCTTT.

On this clone itself: Other nucleotide sequences from this sample produce the same CDR3. The rearrangement joins TRBV10-3 to TRBJ2-3; D call uncertain. Trimming removed 2 bases from V and 1 base from J, with 16 bases in between. Germline V gives CDR1 ENHRY, CDR2 SYGVKD. This CDR3 comprises 17 residues. The CDR3 DNA follows: TGTGCCATCAGTGAGCCCCTTGACATCGGGCGCACAGATACGCAGTATTTT. Its translation: CAISEPLDIGRTDTQYF.

The rearrangement links TRBV14 to TRBJ2-1; D might be TRBD1 or TRBD2, each matching 5 bases. Germline lookup yields CDR1 SGHDN and CDR2 FVKESK. The CDR3 runs to 16 residues. V lost 0 bases, J lost 6 bases, and 15 bases lay in between. The CDR3 loop is CASSQEGSGASNEQFF. In DNA form, the CDR3 reads TGTGCCAGCAGCCAAGAAGGCTCCGGGGCTAGCAATGAGCAGTTCTTC.

This chain links TRBV4-1 with TRBJ2-1; 9 bases align to TRBD1. Germline values: CDR1 MGHRA, CDR2 YSYEKL. This CDR3 region has 20 residues. V was pared by 0 bases and J by 1 base, with 13 bases of the junction left unmatched. This CDR3 reads CASSQDRGGTGRKSYNEQFF. DNA for the CDR3: TGCGCCAGCAGCCAAGATAGGGGCGGGACAGGGCGGAAATCCTACAATGAGCAGTTCTTC.

The chain employs TRBV19 and TRBJ1-2; 7 bases align to TRBD1. Germline-derived CDR1 and CDR2 are LNHDA and SQIVND (reference sequence). This CDR3 contains 15 residues. Trimming took 3 bases from V and 6 from J; bases not matched to a gene: 10. CDR3 sequence (DNA): TGTGCCAGTAGTATCCAGGACAGGCTTCGAAATGGCTACACCTTC. This codes for CASSIQDRLRNGYTF.

The gene calls are TRBV10-3 and TRBJ2-2, with D unresolved. CDR3 length: 15 residues. In germline, CDR1 is ENHRY, CDR2 SYGVKD. V lost 7 bases and J lost 2, with 14 bases in between. CDR3 coding DNA: TGTGCCATCAACCTGGACGGAGTAAACACCGGGGAGCTGTTTTTT. It translates to CAINLDGVNTGELFF.

Written as DNA, the CDR3 is TGTGCCAGCAGCTTAGGAGGAATTAGGGCTACAGATACGCAGTATTTT. Protein: CASSLGGIRATDTQYF. The gene calls are TRBV7-2 and TRBJ2-3; D remains ambiguous. The germline gives CDR1 SGHTA, CDR2 FQGNSA. This CDR3 region has 16 residues. V gave up 1 base and J gave up 3 bases, with 14 bases separating them.

This clone was detected only a few times. CDR3 residues: CASSLMARRAFF. CDR3 in DNA: TGTGCCAGCAGCTTGATGGCCCGAAGAGCTTTCTTT. This sequence joins TRBV5-6 and TRBJ1-1; no definite D call. Germline V CDR1 and CDR2: SGHDT, YYEEEE. This CDR3 has 12 amino acids. The V gene lost 1 base and the J gene lost 10 bases, with 11 bases spanning the gap.

The chain carries TRBV5-4 and TRBJ2-7; maybe TRBD1 (6 bases). Germline assignment: CDR1 SGHNT and CDR2 YYREEE (reference sequence). Trimming removed 4 bases from V and 2 bases from J, with 19 bases in between. CDR3 length: 16 residues. Here the CDR3 reads CASSPNLRDTTYEQYF. In nucleotides, the CDR3 is TGTGCCAGCAGCCCGAACCTCCGGGACACAACCTACGAGCAGTACTTC.

J is TRBJ2-7 and V is TRBV4-1; D is unclear. The V gene's germline CDR1 is MGHRA and CDR2 YSYEKL. V lost 0 bases to trimming and J lost 2 bases, with 11 bases between them. This CDR3 is built from 15 residues. The CDR3 DNA reads as TGCGCCAGCAGCCAAGAATGGCGGATGGCCTACGAGCAGTACTTC. This codes for CASSQEWRMAYEQYF.

The CDR3, as DNA: TGTGCCAGCAGCCCGACTAGCGGGAAAGAGACCCAGTACTTC. It encodes CASSPTSGKETQYF. This sequence joins TRBV3-1 (or the pseudogene TRBV3-2) and TRBJ2-5, with 11 bases that match TRBD2. This CDR3 has 14 amino acids. Per the germline V gene, CDR1 is LGHDT and CDR2 is YNNKEL (reference sequence). V gave up 4 bases and J gave up 3 bases; unmatched junction bases: 1.

V gene TRBV18 combines with J gene TRBJ1-5, with D unresolved. Trimming pared 6 bases from V and 0 bases from J, leaving 6 bases between. The germline V gene encodes CDR1 KGHSH and CDR2 LQKENI. The CDR3 loop spans 13 amino acids. The CDR3 DNA is TGTGCCAGCTCCTACGATAGCAATCAGCCCCAGCATTTT. This sequence encodes CASSYDSNQPQHF.

The gene calls are TRBV6-1 and TRBJ1-6; TRBD1 might be the D (5 bases). Germline CDR1 is MNHNS and CDR2 is SASEGT. This CDR3 spans 15 amino acids. V lost 1 base and J lost 4, with 8 bases in between. The CDR3 nucleotides read TGTGCCAGCAGTGAAGACAGGTTTTATAATTCACCCCTCCACTTT. Its translation is CASSEDRFYNSPLHF.